The present T cell receptor beta chain was sequenced within a study of T cells in Graves' hyperthyroidism and ophthalmopathy. Overall study: Peripheral blood was drawn at first diagnosis, prior to all treatment.

RNA transcripts gave rise to amplified TCR beta CDR3 regions. RT-PCR in the first round (using the HTBI primer set) targeted the TCR CDR3. Each CDR3 protein is one row after TCRdb ran MiXCR on the multiplex PCR reads. The sample has hundreds of thousands of distinct CDR3 sequences, roughly 14% seen once. Ophthalmopathy patients showed a Clinical Activity Score of at least 3, NOSPECS grade of at least 4 and duration under 3 months. To note about this clonotype: Its antigen is not identified.

Overall study results and limits: The majority of expanded thyroid clonotypes above 0.001 also appeared in blood.

The V end was cut by 4 bases, the J end by 4 bases, with 16 bases between. Germline V gene sequence: CDR1 MDHEN, CDR2 SYDVKM. The CDR3 is 15 residues long. Sequencing was performed on blood. The V gene is TRBV28, the J gene TRBJ1-1, with D tentatively TRBD1 (5 bases). This TCR was recovered from a woman between 35 and 50 years old with Graves' ophthalmopathy. The CDR3 coding sequence is TGTGCCAGCAGTTCCCTGGGGCAGGGAGCCACTGAAGCTTTCTTT. Residues: CASSSLGQGATEAFF.